These 32 T cell receptor beta chains came from one sample sequenced in a study of chemoradiotherapy in HPV16-positive cancers. Assay used: immunoSEQ multiplex PCR; TCRdb lists only in-frame clones, some missing. Of tens of thousands of clones in the sample, more than 90% are singletons; the top ten hold less than 3.5%. Sequencing used blood, obtained from a patient who underwent chemoradiotherapy. Source of these receptors: a human donor with HPV-associated anogenital cancer.

V is TRBV7-3 and J is TRBJ2-1, with 10 bases lining up with TRBD2. CDR1 is SGHTA and CDR2 is FQGTGA in the germline V gene. Trimming cost V 2 bases and J 4 bases; bases outside gene matches: 5. There are 16 residues in the CDR3. This CDR3 reads CASSLLAGVSYNEQFF. In DNA form, the CDR3 reads TGTGCCAGCAGCTTACTAGCGGGAGTTTCGTACAATGAGCAGTTCTTC.

The chain links TRBV11-3 to TRBJ2-3; 11 bases line up with TRBD2. The CDR3 is 16 residues long. The V and J ends lost 5 bases and 4 bases, in that order; junction bases with no gene match: 8. The germline V gene encodes CDR1 SGHNT and CDR2 YENEEA. The CDR3 bases are TGTGCCAGCAGCCCCGGGACTAGCGGTAGCGCAGATACGCAGTATTTT. Encoded protein: CASSPGTSGSADTQYF.

This chain links TRBV5-1 with TRBJ1-5; D ambiguous. The CDR3 covers 15 residues. Germline-derived CDR1 and CDR2 are SGHRS and YFSETQ. Trimming stripped 2 bases from V and 2 bases from J, with 11 bases between. CDR3 sequence: CASSFTGDRNQPQHF. In DNA form, the CDR3 reads TGCGCCAGCAGCTTTACCGGGGATCGCAATCAGCCCCAGCATTTT. Variable domain in full (rest from reference TRBV5-1 and TRBJ1-5): KAGVTQTPRYLIKTRGQQVTLSCSPISGHRSVSWYQQTPGQGLQFLFEYFSETQRNKGNFPGRFSGRQFSNSRSEMNVSTLELGDSALYLCASSFTGDRNQPQHFGDGTRLSIL.

The chain combines TRBV30 with TRBJ1-5; TRBD1 is a possible D gene (5 bases). Trimming took 8 bases from V and 7 from J, leaving 18 bases between them. Looked up from germline, CDR1 is GTSNPN and CDR2 is SVGIG (reference sequence). CDR3 length equals 13 residues. This CDR3 reads CAGGIKGSQPQHF. The DNA for the CDR3 is TGTGCCGGGGGAATCAAGGGATCCCAGCCCCAGCATTTT.

The sample holds one count of this clone. V usage is TRBV6-5 and J usage is TRBJ1-2; unclear D gene. This CDR3 spans 14 amino acids. V shed 5 bases and J shed 2 bases, with 12 bases lying between them. Looked up from germline, CDR1 is MNHEY and CDR2 is SVGAGI. The CDR3: CASSKGGRNYGYTF. CDR3 in DNA: TGTGCCAGCAGTAAGGGCGGCAGAAACTATGGCTACACCTTC.

The V call is TRBV9, the J call TRBJ2-3; D may correspond to TRBD1 or TRBD2 (5 bases each). V was pared by 2 bases and J by 0 bases, with 10 bases between. The germline V gene encodes CDR1 SGDLS and CDR2 YYNGEE. The CDR3 is made up of 15 amino acids. The CDR3 nucleotides are TGTGCCAGCAGCGTCCGGGACGGAAGCACAGATACGCAGTATTTT. This gives the protein CASSVRDGSTDTQYF.

The chain recombines TRBV5-4 with TRBJ1-2, with D possibly being TRBD1 (5 bases). The CDR3 consists of 14 residues. Trimming left V 1 base short and J 4 bases short, with 11 bases between. Per germline, CDR1 SGHNT and CDR2 YYREEE (reference sequence). CDR3: CASSLPKGLYGYTF. The CDR3 nucleotides are TGTGCCAGCAGCTTGCCGAAGGGGCTCTATGGCTACACCTTC.

The rearrangement joins TRBV6-6 to TRBJ2-1; 13 bases agree with TRBD2. V was clipped by 4 bases and J by 7 bases; unmatched bases: 7. The germline CDR1 and CDR2 sequences are MNHNY and SVGAGI (reference sequence). The CDR3 consists of 16 residues. In DNA form, the CDR3 reads TGTGCCAGCAGTTCTAATCCGGGACTAGCGGGAAATGAGCAGTTCTTC. The encoded protein is CASSSNPGLAGNEQFF.

The chain couples TRBV7-8 to TRBJ2-1; 11 nucleotides line up with TRBD2. Trimming removed 5 bases from V and 2 bases from J; junction bases left unmatched: 5. The CDR3 is 16 residues long. CDR1 SGHVS and CDR2 FQNEAQ come from the germline V gene. Written as DNA, the CDR3 is TGTGCCAGCAGCCCCCTGACTAGCGGGGCCTACAATGAGCAGTTCTTC. Encoded protein: CASSPLTSGAYNEQFF.

The chain has TRBV27 and TRBJ2-6, with TRBD1 matching 9 bases. The V and J ends lost 7 bases and 4 bases, in that order; junction bases with no gene match: 8. Germline V lookup: CDR1 MNHEY, CDR2 SMNVEV (reference sequence). The CDR3 is 16 residues long. The CDR3 reads CASTGTGYSGANVLTF. The CDR3 nucleotides read TGTGCCAGCACCGGGACAGGGTACTCGGGGGCCAACGTCCTGACTTTC. The whole variable domain, filled in from reference TRBV27 and TRBJ2-6, reads EAQVTQNPRYLITVTGKKLTVTCSQNMNHEYMSWYRQDPGLGLRQIYYSMNVEVTDKGDVPEGYKVSRKEKRNFPLILESPSPNQTSLYFCASTGTGYSGANVLTFGAGSRLTVL.

The CDR3 coding sequence is TGTGCCAGCAGCTTCCAAGAGACCCAGTACTTC. As protein: CASSFQETQYF. The chain carries TRBV5-6 and TRBJ2-5; D remains ambiguous. The length of the CDR3 is 11 residues. V was trimmed by 2 bases and J by 1 base, leaving 0 bases between them. CDR1 is SGHDT and CDR2 is YYEEEE in the germline V gene.

This clone was seen a single time. This chain links TRBV27 with TRBJ2-5, with D possibly being TRBD2 (6 bases). Germline values: CDR1 MNHEY, CDR2 SMNVEV (reference sequence). With 0 bases removed from V and 0 bases from J, the gap between germline ends came to 8 bases. The CDR3 runs to 15 residues. CDR3 in DNA: TGTGCCAGCAGTTTATCGGGACTCTACCAAGAGACCCAGTACTTC. This encodes CASSLSGLYQETQYF.

The J gene is TRBJ1-1, the V gene TRBV4-2; maybe TRBD1 (5 bases). The CDR3 loop spans 16 amino acids. CDR1 LGHNA and CDR2 YNFKEQ come from the germline V gene. Between the trimmed V and J ends, which lost 1 base and 4 bases, there was a span of 16 bases. CDR3 in DNA: TGTGCCAGCAGCCAAGTGGCTGGGCAGGGTGGCACTGAAGCTTTCTTT. As protein: CASSQVAGQGGTEAFF.

J is TRBJ2-1 and V is TRBV9; 10 bases fit TRBD2. J gave up 7 bases and V 4 bases, and 11 bases lay outside the gene matches. Per the germline V gene, CDR1 is SGDLS and CDR2 is YYNGEE. This CDR3 region has 16 residues. The CDR3 loop is CASSRTSGDLGNEQFF. CDR3 coding DNA: TGTGCCAGCAGCCGAACTAGCGGGGATTTGGGGAATGAGCAGTTCTTC.

The chain uses TRBV7-2 and TRBJ2-1, with 9 bases that match TRBD1. The CDR3 is 16 residues long. Losses at the gene ends were 1 base for V and 7 bases for J; bases not matched to a gene: 8. Germline lookup yields CDR1 SGHTA and CDR2 FQGNSA. The CDR3 spells CASSLGPGQGKNEQFF. The CDR3 DNA follows: TGTGCCAGCAGCTTAGGACCGGGACAGGGAAAGAATGAGCAGTTCTTC.

The V gene is TRBV5-8, the J gene TRBJ1-3; D gene ambiguous. CDR3 size: 15 residues. V lost 0 bases to trimming and J lost 2 bases, with 9 bases between them. The germline V gene encodes CDR1 SGHTS and CDR2 YDEGEE. CDR3 nucleotides: TGTGCCAGCAGCTTGGCCGGGGAAACTGGAAACACCATATATTTT. Translated: CASSLAGETGNTIYF.

The chain employs TRBV27 and TRBJ1-5; 8 bases align to TRBD1. This CDR3 contains 14 residues. Germline assignment: CDR1 MNHEY and CDR2 SMNVEV (reference sequence). Trimming at V came to 3 bases and at J to 4 bases, leaving 2 bases not matched to a gene. This CDR3 reads CASSLQGANQPQHF. In DNA, the CDR3 is TGTGCCAGCAGTTTGCAGGGGGCTAATCAGCCCCAGCATTTT.

CDR3 region: CASSYPTGSDTGELFF. The CDR3 DNA sequence: TGTGCCAGCAGTTACCCGACAGGGTCAGACACCGGGGAGCTGTTTTTT. This chain links TRBV6-6 with TRBJ2-2; TRBD1 matches at 7 bases. Germline V gene data show CDR1 as MNHNY and CDR2 as SVGAGI (reference sequence). V was clipped by 2 bases and J by 3 bases; unmatched bases: 6. The CDR3 consists of 16 residues.

With respect to this clone: The sample contains more than one DNA sequence encoding this CDR3. The chain employs TRBV11-2 and TRBJ1-2; 8 nucleotides match TRBD1. The CDR3 consists of 12 residues. Trimming took 4 bases from V and 7 from J; bases not matched to a gene: 2. Germline CDR1 SGHAT, CDR2 FQNNGV. CDR3 DNA sequence: TGTGCCAGCAGCTCCGGGACAGGTGGCTACACCTTC. Protein sequence: CASSSGTGGYTF.

V gene TRBV5-5 combines with J gene TRBJ2-6; D call uncertain. The germline gives CDR1 SGHKS, CDR2 YYEKEE (reference sequence). This CDR3 region has 16 residues. The ends were cut back, 0 bases at V and 4 bases at J, with 11 bases in the middle. CDR3 in amino acids: CASSLGLTPGANVLTF. DNA for the CDR3: TGTGCCAGCAGCTTGGGCCTAACCCCCGGGGCCAACGTCCTGACTTTC.

A few counts support this clone. The chain recombines TRBV6-1 with TRBJ2-7; 10 bases match TRBD1. V dropped 5 bases and J dropped 6; count of bases not matched to a gene: 7. Germline V gives CDR1 MNHNS, CDR2 SASEGT. This CDR3 spans 14 amino acids. CDR3 in DNA: TGTGCCAGCAGTTCCGGGACAGGGGCCTCCGAGCAGTACTTC. Protein sequence: CASSSGTGASEQYF.

V and J are TRBV2 and TRBJ2-7; D unclear. Per the germline V gene, CDR1 is SNHLY and CDR2 is FYNNEI. Deletions cut 0 bases from V and 4 bases from J, with 7 bases between. The CDR3 loop spans 13 amino acids. The CDR3 DNA sequence: TGTGCCAGCAGTGAAGCTTCCAGATACGAGCAGTACTTC. It translates to CASSEASRYEQYF.

This chain uses TRBV29-1 with TRBJ2-5; TRBD1 agrees at 11 bases. This CDR3 spans 13 amino acids. The trim removed 6 bases at V and 5 bases at J, leaving 5 bases unmatched. Germline V gene sequence: CDR1 SQVTM, CDR2 ANQGSEA. The CDR3: CSVRTGGDETQYF. DNA for the CDR3: TGCAGCGTAAGGACAGGGGGCGATGAGACCCAGTACTTC.

The chain combines TRBV18 with TRBJ2-7, with 7 nucleotides matching TRBD1. Germline CDR1 is KGHSH and CDR2 is LQKENI. J lost 0 bases, V lost 8 bases, and 7 bases had no gene match. CDR3 length: 14 amino acids. The CDR3 is CASRLWDSSYEQYF. The CDR3 DNA reads as TGTGCCAGCCGACTTTGGGACAGCTCCTACGAGCAGTACTTC.

CDR3 protein: CASSLLGDSYGYTF. CDR3 nucleotide sequence: TGTGCCAGTAGTTTACTCGGGGACAGCTATGGCTACACCTTC. V and J are TRBV19 and TRBJ1-2; TRBD1 matches at 7 bases. Germline V gene data show CDR1 as LNHDA and CDR2 as SQIVND (reference sequence). This CDR3 comprises 14 residues. V was pared by 5 bases and J by 4 bases, with 7 bases of the junction left unmatched.

The chain couples TRBV9 to TRBJ1-4; the match to TRBD1 covers 9 bases. This CDR3 has 14 amino acids. J was trimmed by 8 bases and V by 5 bases; bases with no gene match: 7. Germline V gene lookup returns CDR1 SGDLS and CDR2 YYNGEE. The CDR3 region has the DNA TGTGCCAGCAGTCAGGGAGGGACAGGGGAAAAACTGTTTTTT. Encoded protein: CASSQGGTGEKLFF.

The CDR3 reads CASSPQTGRYTEAFF. The DNA of the CDR3 is TGTGCCAGCAGCCCTCAGACAGGGCGGTACACTGAAGCTTTCTTT. The V gene is TRBV13, the J gene TRBJ1-1, with 7 bases fitting TRBD1. Unmatched junction bases numbered 9, after V lost 5 bases and J lost 3 bases. The CDR3 is 15 residues long. Germline V gives CDR1 PRHDT, CDR2 FYEKMQ (reference sequence).

J is TRBJ2-7 and V is TRBV5-1; TRBD1 might be the D (5 bases). The CDR3 contains 15 residues. Trimming stripped 0 bases from V and 3 bases from J, with 13 bases between. Germline V lookup: CDR1 SGHRS, CDR2 YFSETQ. The CDR3, as DNA: TGCGCCAGCAGCTTGGAACCCACAGGAAACTACGAGCAGTACTTC. The encoded protein is CASSLEPTGNYEQYF.

This chain joins TRBV19 and TRBJ2-6, with TRBD2 matching over 8 bases. This CDR3 has 18 residues. Germline loops: CDR1 LNHDA, CDR2 SQIVND (reference sequence). With V trimmed by 8 bases and J by 1 base, 13 bases remained unmatched. CDR3: CASSLSGVSTSGANVLTF. The DNA of the CDR3 is TGTGCCAGTTCCCTTAGCGGGGTCTCGACTTCTGGGGCCAACGTCCTGACTTTC.

This chain connects TRBV7-9 to TRBJ2-1; 12 positions match TRBD2. CDR1 is SEHNR, CDR2 FQNEAQ, per germline (reference sequence). The CDR3 is 16 residues long. The V segment lost 1 base and the J segment 4 bases; nucleotides outside the gene matches: 2. The CDR3 reads CASSLDTSGRYNEQFF. The DNA for the CDR3 is TGTGCCAGCAGCTTAGACACTAGCGGGAGGTACAATGAGCAGTTCTTC.

The V call is TRBV2, the J call TRBJ2-4; 9 bases align to TRBD2. The V segment lost 2 bases and the J segment 9 bases; nucleotides outside the gene matches: 5. Germline values: CDR1 SNHLY, CDR2 FYNNEI. The CDR3 consists of 14 residues. The CDR3 is CASSETGLAGIQYF. The DNA for the CDR3 is TGTGCCAGCAGTGAAACGGGACTAGCTGGCATTCAGTACTTC.

This clone was picked up one time. The rearrangement links TRBV2 to TRBJ2-2, with D perhaps matching TRBD2 (5 bases). This CDR3 is 13 amino acids long. Trimming took 6 bases from V and 4 from J, leaving 9 bases between them. Germline CDR1 and CDR2: SNHLY and FYNNEI. The CDR3 protein is CASRGTSTGELFF. The CDR3 nucleotides are TGTGCCAGCAGGGGTACTAGCACCGGGGAGCTGTTTTTT.